Sequencing of this TCR beta chain was carried out in a study of blood T cell repertoires in COVID-19. Resolution of symptoms, clearance, or two negative PCRs was present in recovered Cohort 3 donors. This CDR3 is built from 14 residues. From germline, CDR1 is SGHTA and CDR2 FQGNSA. The germline V and J ends were trimmed by 4 bases and 2 bases, with 12 bases remaining between them. The authors' processing: Amplification of reference gene primers provided the estimated nucleated cell counts. Method: immunoSEQ multiplex PCR; TCRdb's copy keeps in-frame clones and lacks some. The V and J calls and clone size are taken from that table; D and trimming were inferred from the DNA. This sample carries a few hundred thousand clones, 87% of them seen once, and the ten largest clones take 8% to 9.5%.

The TCR was taken from a woman aged 18 to 35 who had recovered from COVID-19. V is TRBV7-2 and J is TRBJ2-7, with D maybe TRBD1 (7 bases). The sequenced sample consisted of PBMCs or T cells enriched from blood (not recorded which). The CDR3 here is CASSSDRTTYEQYF. The CDR3 coding sequence is TGTGCCAGCAGCTCGGACAGGACTACCTACGAGCAGTACTTC. Complete variable domain (other parts from reference TRBV7-2 and TRBJ2-7): GAGVSQSPSNKVTEKGKDVELRCDPISGHTALYWYRQSLGQGLEFLIYFQGNSAPDKSGLPSDRFSAERTGGSVSTLTIQRTQQEDSAVYLCASSSDRTTYEQYFGPGTRLTVT.